Below, 12 T cell receptor beta chains from the same sample are listed, as sequenced in a study of T cells after yellow fever vaccination. Each CDR3 protein gets one entry after TCRdb re-called the 5' RACE reads with MiXCR. The sample lists 300,000 or so distinct CDR3 sequences, around 13% occurring once. Specimen: CD4+ T cells sorted from PBMCs, collected 45 days after the yellow fever booster vaccination. The receptors derive from a man aged 25 to 45 who received the YFV17D yellow fever vaccine.

The J gene is TRBJ2-3, the V gene TRBV5-4, with 8 bases fitting TRBD2. There are 17 residues in the CDR3. Losses at the gene ends were 9 bases for V and 1 base for J; bases not matched to a gene: 16. Germline CDR1 SGHNT, CDR2 YYREEE (reference sequence). The CDR3 DNA reads TGTGCCACCAAGCCGGGGCTAGCGGGTCAGGGCACAGATACGCAGTATTTT. It encodes CATKPGLAGQGTDTQYF.

This clonotype was detected many times. The CDR3, as DNA: TGTGCCAGCAGCATCTACCGTGGGGAGCAGTTCTTC. Its translation is CASSIYRGEQFF. This rearrangement joins TRBV5-6 to TRBJ2-1; D gene unclear. The CDR3 contains 12 residues. V lost 4 bases to trimming and J lost 10 bases, with 12 bases between them. Germline lookup yields CDR1 SGHDT and CDR2 YYEEEE.

There are a few counts of this clonotype. The CDR3 DNA reads as TGTGCCAGCAGTGAGGCGCTAGCCGAGCAGTACTTC. Translating gives CASSEALAEQYF. The chain combines TRBV2 with TRBJ2-7; possible D gene TRBD2, 5 bases. Trimming left V 3 bases short and J 6 bases short, with 9 bases between. The CDR3 loop spans 12 amino acids. Per the germline V gene, CDR1 is SNHLY and CDR2 is FYNNEI.

This clonotype has a handful of counts. The chain couples TRBV27 to TRBJ2-5, with a possible D match to TRBD2 (5 bases). The CDR3 runs 12 residues. Trimming left V 10 bases short and J 3 bases short, with 12 bases between. The germline CDR1 and CDR2 sequences are MNHEY and SMNVEV (reference sequence). The CDR3 nucleotides are TGTGCCATCGGGCGGGCCGAAGAGACCCAGTACTTC. It is translated as CAIGRAEETQYF.

This clonotype has more than one count but fewer than ten. The rearrangement joins TRBV7-2 to TRBJ2-1; possibly TRBD1 or TRBD2 for D (5 bases each). The V gene's germline CDR1 is SGHTA and CDR2 FQGNSA. Trimming removed 5 bases at V and 7 bases at J, with 15 bases between. The CDR3 loop spans 14 amino acids. The CDR3 DNA follows: TGTGCCAGCAGCCCACGGGGCGCCCGGAATGAGCAGTTCTTC. Translating gives CASSPRGARNEQFF.

This clonotype came up a few times. The chain recombines TRBV5-1 with TRBJ1-1, with D possibly being TRBD1 (6 bases). Germline V CDR1 and CDR2: SGHRS, YFSETQ. V was pared by 4 bases and J by 7 bases, with 17 bases between. The CDR3 length is 14 residues. As DNA, the CDR3 is TGCGCCAGCAGCCCGCAACAGGGTTTGATTGAAGCTTTCTTT. Protein product: CASSPQQGLIEAFF.

This clonotype was seen a handful of times. The chain combines TRBV6-6 with TRBJ2-5, with unresolved D. Germline-derived CDR1 and CDR2 are MNHNY and SVGAGI (reference sequence). V was trimmed by 11 bases and J by 5 bases, leaving 15 bases between them. The CDR3 covers 12 residues. The CDR3 region has the DNA TGTGCCTGCGCCCCTGCACACGAGACCCAGTACTTC. Its translation is CACAPAHETQYF.

This chain joins TRBV5-1 and TRBJ2-1; 8 bases are a match to TRBD2. The CDR3 spans 18 residues. CDR1 and CDR2 from the germline V gene are SGHRS and YFSETQ. V was clipped by 0 bases and J by 4 bases; unmatched bases: 12. Here the CDR3 DNA reads TGCGCCAGCAGCTTGGCCCGTTATAGCGGGGTCCCTTACAATGAGCAGTTCTTC. Translation: CASSLARYSGVPYNEQFF.

The sample holds a few counts of this clonotype. The V and J genes are TRBV5-1 and TRBJ2-7; 8 bases match TRBD2. The length of the CDR3 is 17 residues. Germline CDR1 SGHRS, CDR2 YFSETQ. The junction had 14 bases not matched to a gene; V was cut back by 3 bases and J by 3 bases. The CDR3 DNA sequence: TGCGCCAGCAGCTCAAACATAATGAGCGGGAGTAGCTACGAGCAGTACTTC. It encodes CASSSNIMSGSSYEQYF.

This clonotype was recorded at least ten times. The DNA for the CDR3 is TGTGCCAGCAGTTTCAGGGGCGGAGAGACCCAGTACTTC. Amino acid sequence: CASSFRGGETQYF. J is TRBJ2-5 and V is TRBV12-3 or TRBV12-4, with D perhaps matching TRBD1 (6 bases). Trimming left V 3 bases short and J 4 bases short, with 9 bases between. The CDR3 is 13 amino acids.

This clonotype was recorded many times. The chain links TRBV12-3 or TRBV12-4 to TRBJ2-3; 9 bases are a match to TRBD2. The V segment lost 6 bases and the J segment 4 bases; nucleotides outside the gene matches: 11. The CDR3 runs 16 residues. CDR3 DNA: TGTGCCAGCAGCCTAAGAGCGGGAGGTTATTCAGATACGCAGTATTTT. This encodes CASSLRAGGYSDTQYF.

The rearrangement links TRBV7-2 to TRBJ2-1, with TRBD2 identical over 11 bases. Looked up from germline, CDR1 is SGHTA and CDR2 is FQGNSA. The CDR3 totals 17 residues. Trimming cost V 5 bases and J 7 bases; bases outside gene matches: 13. As DNA, the CDR3 is TGTGCCAGCAGCCCAAATTCACTAGCGGGAGTACGGAATGAGCAGTTCTTC. This gives the protein CASSPNSLAGVRNEQFF.